The 3 T cell receptor beta chains given below trace back to one sample, sequenced in a study of T cells in Graves' hyperthyroidism and ophthalmopathy. Template material for amplifying TCR beta CDR3 regions consisted of RNA transcripts. First-round RT-PCR with HTBI primers amplified the TCR CDR3 region. Via MiXCR, TCRdb re-called the multiplex PCR reads, giving one row per CDR3 protein. This sample carries roughly 530,000 distinct CDR3 sequences, under 20% of them seen once, and the ten largest clones take about 16%. The sequenced sample was blood. These receptors all come from a young woman with Graves' ophthalmopathy.

V usage is TRBV6-6 and J usage is TRBJ2-6; D might be TRBD1 (5 bases). From germline, CDR1 is MNHNY and CDR2 SVGAGI (reference sequence). This CDR3 comprises 17 residues. With 0 bases removed from V and 0 bases from J, the gap between germline ends came to 9 bases. The CDR3 loop is CASSYSDTGSGANVLTF. CDR3 coding DNA: TGTGCCAGCAGTTACTCGGACACAGGCTCTGGGGCCAACGTCCTGACTTTC.

J is TRBJ2-5 and V is TRBV28; 9 bases align to TRBD1. This CDR3 region has 14 residues. Germline CDR1 reads MDHEN; CDR2 reads SYDVKM. J lost 2 bases, V lost 8 bases, and 6 bases had no gene match. The CDR3 is CASGDRDGQETQYF. CDR3 nucleotide sequence: TGTGCCAGCGGGGACAGGGACGGGCAAGAGACCCAGTACTTC.

The chain joins TRBV10-3 to TRBJ1-1; D possibly corresponds to TRBD1 (5 bases). The CDR3 is 14 residues long. The V gene's germline CDR1 is ENHRY and CDR2 SYGVKD. V lost 1 base to trimming and J lost 4 bases, with 10 bases between them. The CDR3 region has the DNA TGTGCCATCAGTGAGTATGGGACGGCCACTGAAGCTTTCTTT. It encodes CAISEYGTATEAFF.